This TCR beta chain was sequenced during a study of blood T cell repertoires in COVID-19. Study as a whole: PBMCs, B-cell-depleted T cells, or T cells were the source of the cDNA or gDNA that made up the material.

Participants reported their clinical history, and cohort assignment relied on those reports. The authors' processing: Reference gene primer amplification gave estimated nucleated cell counts. Profiled with immunoSEQ multiplex PCR; TCRdb holds only in-frame clones, not every one. For V, J and clone size, that table is used; D and trimming come from the DNA. The sample contains about 300,000 clones, 85% of which appear only once. With V trimmed by 6 bases and J by 7 bases, 7 bases remained unmatched. The CDR3 is 15 amino acids. The germline V gene encodes CDR1 SGHTA and CDR2 FQGNSA. This sequence originates from a woman aged 45 to 65 who had recovered from COVID-19. Input material: PBMCs or T cells enriched from blood (not recorded which). The gene calls are TRBV7-2 and TRBJ2-2; 11 bases are a match to TRBD2. The CDR3 sequence: CASRKGLAEDGELFF. In DNA form, the CDR3 reads TGTGCCAGCAGAAAGGGACTAGCGGAAGACGGGGAGCTGTTTTTT. Together with reference TRBV7-2 and TRBJ2-2, the CDR3 gives the full variable domain: GAGVSQSPSNKVTEKGKDVELRCDPISGHTALYWYRQSLGQGLEFLIYFQGNSAPDKSGLPSDRFSAERTGGSVSTLTIQRTQQEDSAVYLCASRKGLAEDGELFFGEGSRLTVL.